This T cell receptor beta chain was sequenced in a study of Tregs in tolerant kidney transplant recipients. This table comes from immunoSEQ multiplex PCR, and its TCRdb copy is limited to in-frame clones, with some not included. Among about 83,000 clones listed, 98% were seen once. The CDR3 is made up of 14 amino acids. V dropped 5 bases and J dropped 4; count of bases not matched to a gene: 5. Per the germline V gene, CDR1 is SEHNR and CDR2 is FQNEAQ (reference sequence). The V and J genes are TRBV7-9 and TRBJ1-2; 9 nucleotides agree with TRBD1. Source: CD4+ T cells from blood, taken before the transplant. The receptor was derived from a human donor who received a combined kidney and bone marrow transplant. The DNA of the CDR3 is TGTGCCAGCAGCCTAGGACAGGGGACCTATGGCTACACCTTC. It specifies CASSLGQGTYGYTF.